Sequencing of this T cell receptor beta chain was carried out in a study of OX40 agonist ivuxolimab in advanced cancers. Regarding the study as a whole: Compared with others, partial responders at 0.1-3.0 mg/kg displayed clonal expansion among the lowest.

Method: immunoSEQ multiplex PCR; TCRdb's copy keeps in-frame clones and lacks some. The sample has around 70,000 clones, 85% seen once. In regard to this clone: The antigen is undetermined.

The source of this sequence is an adult with an advanced solid tumor such as melanoma, head and neck, liver or kidney cancer. The sample consisted of CD4+ or CD8+ T cells sorted from blood, taken in a trial of the OX40 agonist ivuxolimab.

CDR3 nucleotides: TGTGCCAGCAGATCTCGGGACAGACGAGATCAAGAGACCCAGTACTTC. It translates to CASRSRDRRDQETQYF. V and J are TRBV6-6 and TRBJ2-5; 7 bases align to TRBD1. Trimming took 6 bases from V and 2 from J; bases not matched to a gene: 12. The CDR3 runs 16 residues. In germline, CDR1 is MNHNY, CDR2 SVGAGI (reference sequence).